This T cell receptor (beta chain) was sequenced for a study of cytomegalovirus exposure and HLA in healthy donors. Study-level results: When presence/absence was analysed, sequencing depth was taken to be roughly uniform across donors. Most of the CMV-associated TCR beta chains (in a later analysis) appeared to be HLA-restricted. In a later analysis, donors in an Asian-associated ancestry cluster reportedly had fewer N-insertions in productive TCRs than the cohort mean. A later analysis revealed that TCR association rates differed between HLA loci, peaking at DRB1 and bottoming out at HLA-C.

About this clone itself: Its cognate antigen is unknown.

The V gene lost 3 bases and the J gene lost 13 bases, with 18 bases spanning the gap. The CDR3 is 13 residues long. Germline V lookup: CDR1 MDHEN, CDR2 SYDVKM. The PCR contained 60 Vbeta and 13 Jbeta primers. Here immunoSEQ multiplex PCR was the method, and the copy in TCRdb shows in-frame clones only, minus some. The repertoire holds about 79,000 clones, with 65% to 75% as singletons. Input material: PBMCs. The receptor was isolated from a man aged 40-49 years in good health and CMV-seropositive. The J gene is TRBJ1-1, the V gene TRBV28; D remains unclear. As DNA, the CDR3 is TGTGCCAGCAGTTTGGAGGGTCCAGGTAGTGGTTTCTTT. This encodes CASSLEGPGSGFF.